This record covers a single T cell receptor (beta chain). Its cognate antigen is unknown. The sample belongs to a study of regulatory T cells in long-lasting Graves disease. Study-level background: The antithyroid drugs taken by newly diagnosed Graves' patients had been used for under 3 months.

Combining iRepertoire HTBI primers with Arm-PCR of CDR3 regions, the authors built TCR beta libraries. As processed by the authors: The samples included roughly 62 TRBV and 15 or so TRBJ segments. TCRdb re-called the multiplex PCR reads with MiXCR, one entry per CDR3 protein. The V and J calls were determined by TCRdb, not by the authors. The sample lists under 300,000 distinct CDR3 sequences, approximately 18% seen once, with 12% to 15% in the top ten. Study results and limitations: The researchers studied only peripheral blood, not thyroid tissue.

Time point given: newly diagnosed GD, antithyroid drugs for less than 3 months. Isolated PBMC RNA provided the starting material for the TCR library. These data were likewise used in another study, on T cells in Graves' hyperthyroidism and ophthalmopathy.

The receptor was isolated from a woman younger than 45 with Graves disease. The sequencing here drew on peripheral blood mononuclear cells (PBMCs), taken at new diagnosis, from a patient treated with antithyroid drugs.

Here the CDR3 DNA reads TGTGCCAGCAGTCCCCTCCTAGCGGGGGGGCCGAAGGAAGAGACCCAGTACTTC. Translation: CASSPLLAGGPKEETQYF. The chain uses TRBV12-3 or TRBV12-4 and TRBJ2-5; 12 bases match TRBD2. The CDR3 extends over 18 amino acids. Trimming at V came to 5 bases and at J to 3 bases, leaving 13 bases not matched to a gene.